The T cell receptor (beta chain) under discussion was sequenced for a study of blood T cells in healthy people across ages. Primers used in a second PCR of about 7 to 12 cycles were a sample-barcoded 5' primer and a J-beta primer mix. TCRdb recomputed calls from the 5' RACE reads with MiXCR, one row per CDR3 protein. The table lists about 900,000 distinct CDR3 sequences, about 59% of them singletons, with around 30% in the top ten. Trimming shortened V by 0 bases and J by 4 bases, and 16 bases separated the two germline ends. This CDR3 is 15 amino acids long. CDR1 is DFQATT and CDR2 is SNEGSKA in the germline V gene (reference sequence).

This clonotype was sampled from a man in his thirties or forties in good health. This rearrangement joins TRBV20-1 to TRBJ2-7; D is undetermined. Sequenced material: blood. CDR3 in amino acids: CSAREATSGVYEQYF. The DNA for the CDR3 is TGCAGTGCTAGAGAGGCCACCAGTGGGGTTTACGAGCAGTACTTC.